A selection of T cell receptor beta chains follows, all from one sample in a study of cytomegalovirus exposure and HLA in healthy donors. Method: immunoSEQ multiplex PCR; TCRdb's copy keeps in-frame clones and lacks some. The data hold about 240,000 clones, with roughly 82% observed a single time. Sequencing used PBMCs. The receptors come from a woman in her forties in good health and CMV-seropositive. Both conserved end residues are part of each CDR3. The D gene is left open where the match is weak. The size entry is marked missing in some rows and otherwise reads once, few, many or a size class.

>TRBV6-5|NA|NA|TRBJ1-5
TGTGCCAGCAGCCCACAGGGCGGAGGTCAGCCCCAGCATTTT
CASSPQGGGQPQHF
>TRBV9|once|NA|TRBJ1-5
TGTGCCAGCAGCGTAGCCGGGTTGAATCAGCCCCAGCATTTT
CASSVAGLNQPQHF
>TRBV18|NA|NA|TRBJ1-5
TGTGCCAGCTCACCACTAGGCGGCGGGTTCGGCAATCAGCCCCAGCATTTT
CASSPLGGGFGNQPQHF
>TRBV11-1|once|NA|TRBJ1-3
TGTGCCAGCGAGACAGTCGGCTCTGGAAACACCATATATTTT
CASETVGSGNTIYF
>TRBV5-1|NA|NA|TRBJ1-1
TGCGCCAGCAGCATCAGGGTTGACACTGAAGCTTTCTTT
CASSIRVDTEAFF
>TRBV7-8|NA|TRBD2|TRBJ2-1
TGTGCCAGCAGCCGACTAGCGGGAGTGTCTAATGAGCAGTTCTTC
CASSRLAGVSNEQFF
>TRBV7-9|NA|TRBD1|TRBJ1-2
TGTGCCAGCAGCTCCGACAGGGGCTACTATGGCTACACCTTC
CASSSDRGYYGYTF
>TRBV7-2|NA|NA|TRBJ2-1
TGTGCCAGCAGCTCCAGGCGGGATACCTACAATGAGCAGTTCTTC
CASSSRRDTYNEQFF
>TRBV4-2|few|TRBD2|TRBJ2-7
TGTGCCAGCAGCCAGACTAGCGGCCTTTCCTACGAGCAGTACTTC
CASSQTSGLSYEQYF
>TRBV7-3|few|TRBD2|TRBJ2-1
TGTGCCAGCAGCCAGACTAGCGGGGAGCAGTTCTTC
CASSQTSGEQFF
>TRBV9|NA|TRBD1|TRBJ2-7
TGTGCCAGCAGCCAAGGACAGGACGCCTACGAGCAGTACTTC
CASSQGQDAYEQYF
>TRBV7-9|NA|NA|TRBJ1-1
TGTTCCAGCGGGGGCATGAACACTGAAGCTTTCTTT
CSSGGMNTEAFF
>TRBV7-9|few|TRBD1|TRBJ1-1
TGTTCCAGCAGCTTCATGAGCAGGGGGGCTGAAGCTTTCTTT
CSSSFMSRGAEAFF
>TRBV30|NA|NA|TRBJ1-2
TGTGCCTGGAAGCTAAGCGGGGGCGGGGGTTACTATGGCTACACCTTC
CAWKLSGGGGYYGYTF
>TRBV2|NA|NA|TRBJ1-3
TGTGCCAGCAGGCGACAGACACTCTCTGGAAACACCATATATTTT
CASRRQTLSGNTIYF
>TRBV10-3|NA|TRBD1|TRBJ1-1
TGTGCCATCAGTGAGACAGGGGGCACTGAAGCTTTCTTT
CAISETGGTEAFF
>TRBV7-9|NA|TRBD1|TRBJ2-5
TGTGCCAGCAGCTTCGGGCTCTACAGGGGGCTAGAGACCCAGTACTTC
CASSFGLYRGLETQYF
>TRBV5-1|NA|TRBD1|TRBJ1-1
TGCGCCAGCACCTTATCCGGGACAGGGAACACTGAAGCTTTCTTT
CASTLSGTGNTEAFF
>TRBV19|NA|TRBD1|TRBJ1-5
TGTGCCAGTAGTCCCCAGGGGGGATACAATCAGCCCCAGCATTTT
CASSPQGGYNQPQHF
>TRBV28|NA|NA|TRBJ2-2
TGTGCCAGCAGTTTTGCGGGATCATCCACCGGGGAGCTGTTTTTT
CASSFAGSSTGELFF
>TRBV7-8|NA|TRBD1|TRBJ2-1
TGTGCCAGCAGCCTAAACCCGGACAGGGGCATGGTGCAGTTCTTC
CASSLNPDRGMVQFF
>TRBV9|NA|TRBD1|TRBJ2-7
TGTGCCAGCAGCGTCCGACAGGGCTACGAGCAGTACTTC
CASSVRQGYEQYF
>TRBV27|NA|NA|TRBJ2-7
TGTGCCAGCAGTTTGGGAGGGGGGAGGTCCTACGAGCAGTACTTC
CASSLGGGRSYEQYF
>TRBV30|NA|NA|TRBJ2-7
TGTGCCTGGAGGGGGGGTACTTACGAGCAGTACTTC
CAWRGGTYEQYF
>TRBV7-9|few|TRBD1|TRBJ1-1
TGTGCCAGCAGCTTAGGCCGTACATGGGACAGGGGGAACACTGAAGCTTTCTTT
CASSLGRTWDRGNTEAFF
>TRBV27|NA|TRBD2|TRBJ2-7
TGTGCCAGCAGTTCTTGGGCTAGCGGGGCTTACGAGCAGTACTTC
CASSSWASGAYEQYF
>TRBV11-3|NA|TRBD2|TRBJ2-7
TGTGCCAGCAGCTTAAGACTAGCGGGGGACTACGAGCAGTACTTC
CASSLRLAGDYEQYF
>TRBV5-6|few|NA|TRBJ1-2
TGTGCCAGCAGTTTGCGGGGACTCCAGCAGAACTATGGCTACACCTTC
CASSLRGLQQNYGYTF
>TRBV7-6|NA|TRBD2|TRBJ2-7
TGTGCCAGCAGCATTGCGACTAGCGGCTACGAGCAGTACTTC
CASSIATSGYEQYF
>TRBV9|NA|TRBD1|TRBJ1-4
TGTGCCAGCAGCGTAGCCCCGACAGGGACTAATGAAAAACTGTTTTTT
CASSVAPTGTNEKLFF
>TRBV9|NA|NA|TRBJ1-2
TGTGCCAGCAGCGTAGTCGAGGGGGTCGGGGGCTACACCTTC
CASSVVEGVGGYTF
>TRBV19|NA|TRBD1|TRBJ1-1
TGTGCCAGTAGTATTACAGGGGCCGGGGACACTGAAGCTTTCTTT
CASSITGAGDTEAFF
>TRBV21-1|few|NA|TRBJ2-5
NA
CASSKSGVARGAETQYF
>TRBV6-5|NA|NA|TRBJ1-2
TGTGCCAGCAGGGGGGGGACGAGGGGCAACTATGGCTACACCTTC
CASRGGTRGNYGYTF
>TRBV5-5|NA|TRBD1|TRBJ1-1
TGTGCCAGCAGCTTGGTAGACAGGGGGCTGTATGAAGCTTTCTTT
CASSLVDRGLYEAFF
>TRBV5-4|NA|NA|TRBJ2-1
TGTGCCAGCAGCTTGTGGAGGCATGAGGGCTACAATGAGCAGTTCTTC
CASSLWRHEGYNEQFF
>TRBV25-1|NA|NA|TRBJ1-3
TGTGCCAGCGCGGGGGGCGCGGTCTCTGGAAACACCATATATTTT
CASAGGAVSGNTIYF
>TRBV5-6|NA|NA|TRBJ2-7
TGTGCCAGCAGACTTCAAGACAGATACGAGCAGTACTTC
CASRLQDRYEQYF
>TRBV7-9|NA|TRBD1|TRBJ2-1
TGTGCCAGCAGCTTAGCAAACCGACAGGGTTACAGGTACAATGAGCAGTTCTTC
CASSLANRQGYRYNEQFF